The 19 T cell receptor beta chains in this list originate from one sample, sequenced in a study of blood T cells in healthy people across ages. Primers used in a second PCR of roughly 7 to 12 cycles were a sample-barcoded 5' primer and a J-beta primer mix. TCRdb redid the calling of the 5' RACE reads with MiXCR, one entry per CDR3 protein. The data hold 1.5 million to 2 million distinct CDR3 sequences, with about 30% observed a single time. The sample was blood. The receptors stem from a woman aged 25 to 39 in good health.

The table lists this clonotype with a few counts. The J gene is TRBJ2-2, the V gene TRBV5-1; tentatively, D is TRBD1 (7 bases). This CDR3 is 15 amino acids long. Per the germline V gene, CDR1 is SGHRS and CDR2 is YFSETQ. Trimming took 5 bases from V and 4 from J, leaving 15 bases between them. The CDR3 reads CASRKGQGGTGELFF. CDR3 sequence (DNA): TGCGCCAGCAGAAAGGGGCAGGGGGGCACCGGGGAGCTGTTTTTT.

The rearrangement joins TRBV5-1 to TRBJ2-1; D gene unclear. Germline V gene data show CDR1 as SGHRS and CDR2 as YFSETQ. The V end lost 1 base, the J end lost 4 bases, and 9 bases lay between the germline ends. The CDR3 spans 14 residues. CDR3 DNA: TGCGCCAGCAGCTTGAGCATCGTTTACAATGAGCAGTTCTTC. Protein: CASSLSIVYNEQFF.

This clonotype has a handful of counts. A much larger clone is a single base away; this may be a read error. The chain joins TRBV12-3 or TRBV12-4 to TRBJ2-7, with 7 bases aligning to TRBD1. Gene TRBJ2-5 matches the end of the DNA better, so the J call may be wrong. The CDR3 is 14 residues long. CDR3 region: CAGSSRDRQETQYF. In nucleotides, the CDR3 is TGTGCCGGCAGTTCCCGGGACAGACAAGAGACCCAGTACTTC.

This chain connects TRBV20-1 to TRBJ1-5; 8 bases are shared with TRBD1. V gave up 6 bases and J gave up 2 bases; unmatched junction bases: 9. Germline V CDR1 and CDR2: DFQATT, SNEGSKA (reference sequence). The CDR3 runs to 15 residues. This CDR3 reads CSAGRGRGGNQPQHF. CDR3 sequence (DNA): TGCAGTGCAGGCAGGGGGCGAGGAGGCAATCAGCCCCAGCATTTT.

This clonotype was seen only once. This may be a read error, as it is one base from a much larger clone. The J gene is TRBJ2-1, the V gene TRBV27, with D perhaps given as TRBD1 or TRBD2 (5 bases each). Germline CDR1 reads MNHEY; CDR2 reads SMNVEV (reference sequence). The CDR3 is made up of 15 amino acids. Trimming stripped 3 bases from V and 5 bases from J, with 14 bases between. CDR3 bases: TGTGCCAGCAGTTTGAACGGGACCAAAAACAATGAGCAGTTCTTC. This translates into CASSLNGTKNNEQFF.

The rearrangement uses TRBV18 and TRBJ2-1, with 14 bases aligning to TRBD2. The V segment lost 3 bases and the J segment 7 bases; nucleotides outside the gene matches: 5. The germline CDR1 and CDR2 sequences are KGHSH and LQKENI. This CDR3 spans 16 amino acids. CDR3 protein: CASSPGTSGGWNEQFF. In DNA, the CDR3 is TGTGCCAGCTCACCTGGGACTAGCGGGGGATGGAATGAGCAGTTCTTC.

This clonotype was observed a few times. The V call is TRBV7-2, the J call TRBJ2-7, with D perhaps assigned TRBD1 or TRBD2 (5 bases each). Germline V gives CDR1 SGHTA, CDR2 FQGNSA. CDR3 length: 15 amino acids. Trimming removed 3 bases from V and 4 bases from J, with 16 bases in between. The DNA of the CDR3 is TGTGCCAGCAGCTTTGCGGCAGGGAGTACGTACGAGCAGTACTTC. Translation gives CASSFAAGSTYEQYF.

This chain links TRBV4-1 with TRBJ1-1; D gene ambiguous. This CDR3 is built from 15 residues. Trimming pared 3 bases from V and 1 base from J, leaving 12 bases between. CDR1 is MGHRA, CDR2 YSYEKL, per germline. CDR3 sequence: CASSHPPRRNTEAFF. The CDR3 DNA follows: TGCGCCAGCAGCCACCCACCTAGAAGGAACACTGAAGCTTTCTTT.

The V and J genes are TRBV12-3 or TRBV12-4 and TRBJ2-7, with 8 bases aligning to TRBD1. The CDR3 is made up of 14 amino acids. Trimming cost V 8 bases and J 3 bases; bases outside gene matches: 9. The CDR3 region has the DNA TGTGCCAGCGGTGCGCCGGACAGGGTCTACGAGCAGTACTTC. This translates into CASGAPDRVYEQYF.

This clonotype has just a few counts. V is TRBV5-1 and J is TRBJ1-6; the D gene is possibly TRBD1 (5 bases). Trimming left V 0 bases short and J 4 bases short, with 8 bases between. Germline V lookup: CDR1 SGHRS, CDR2 YFSETQ. The CDR3 covers 15 residues. CDR3 sequence: CASSLGGLYNSPLHF. In nucleotides, the CDR3 is TGCGCCAGCAGCTTGGGGGGACTGTATAATTCACCCCTCCACTTT.

The J gene is TRBJ2-4, the V gene TRBV20-1; TRBD2 might be the D (6 bases). The length of the CDR3 is 13 residues. Germline CDR1 and CDR2: DFQATT and SNEGSKA (reference sequence). Trimming shortened V by 5 bases and J by 13 bases, and 21 bases separated the two germline ends. CDR3 sequence reads: CSAPVSGSPKQYF. As DNA, the CDR3 is TGCAGTGCTCCTGTTAGCGGAAGCCCAAAGCAGTACTTC.

This clonotype appeared a few times. The V and J genes are TRBV4-3 and TRBJ1-2; D perhaps matches TRBD1 (6 bases). Germline V CDR1 and CDR2: LGHNA, YSLEER. The CDR3 covers 14 residues. V lost 1 base and J 8 bases, leaving 14 bases between the germline ends. For the CDR3, the DNA is TGCGCCAGCAGCCAAGGGAGGGGGGCGAGCGGCTACACCTTC. This sequence encodes CASSQGRGASGYTF.

The chain couples TRBV7-2 to TRBJ1-5; TRBD1 matches at 8 bases. The CDR3 is 15 residues long. Germline V gene sequence: CDR1 SGHTA, CDR2 FQGNSA. Unmatched junction bases numbered 9, after V lost 4 bases and J lost 7 bases. The CDR3 loop is CASSSAGGIPQPQHF. In DNA form, the CDR3 reads TGTGCCAGCAGCTCTGCAGGGGGCATCCCCCAGCCCCAGCATTTT. The full variable domain, rest sourced from reference TRBV7-2 and TRBJ1-5, is GAGVSQSPSNKVTEKGKDVELRCDPISGHTALYWYRQSLGQGLEFLIYFQGNSAPDKSGLPSDRFSAERTGGSVSTLTIQRTQQEDSAVYLCASSSAGGIPQPQHFGDGTRLSIL.

The chain carries TRBV5-4 and TRBJ2-3, with D tentatively TRBD2 (5 bases). V shed 4 bases and J shed 4 bases, with 10 bases lying between them. Per germline, CDR1 SGHNT and CDR2 YYREEE (reference sequence). This CDR3 comprises 13 residues. This CDR3 reads CASSPQEADTQYF. The CDR3 DNA follows: TGTGCCAGCAGCCCCCAGGAGGCAGATACGCAGTATTTT.

V gene TRBV15 combines with J gene TRBJ2-7; D not certain. The CDR3 totals 14 residues. V lost 1 base and J lost 2, with 9 bases in between. The germline gives CDR1 LNHNV, CDR2 YYDKDF (reference sequence). CDR3 sequence: CATSRGPGPYEQYF. CDR3 in DNA: TGTGCCACCAGCAGAGGTCCGGGCCCCTACGAGCAGTACTTC.

The chain links TRBV12-3 or TRBV12-4 to TRBJ1-1, with D hard to call. The CDR3 covers 13 residues. V lost 5 bases and J 5 bases, leaving 12 bases between the germline ends. CDR3 DNA sequence: TGTGCCAGCAGTGTACCCACTGAAACTGAAGCTTTCTTT. It encodes CASSVPTETEAFF.

The V call is TRBV5-1, the J call TRBJ2-4, with a weak D call TRBD1 (6 bases). The DNA end is a closer match to TRBJ2-7, so the J assignment may be wrong. The germline V gene has CDR1 SGHRS and CDR2 YFSETQ. CDR3 length equals 13 residues. The CDR3 loop reads CASSPFQDSEQYF. The CDR3 nucleotides read TGCGCCAGCAGCCCCTTTCAGGACAGCGAGCAGTACTTC.

This clonotype occurred many times. The chain joins TRBV20-1 to TRBJ2-7; weak D call: TRBD1 (5 bases). V lost 5 bases, J lost 7 bases, and 9 bases lay in between. The CDR3 contains 10 residues. Germline V gene sequence: CDR1 DFQATT, CDR2 SNEGSKA (reference sequence). The CDR3 DNA reads as TGCAGTGCTTCCCAGGGTGAGCAGTACTTC. As protein: CSASQGEQYF.

The J gene is TRBJ2-5, the V gene TRBV7-9; the match to TRBD1 covers 7 bases. This CDR3 has 15 residues. Germline V gene lookup returns CDR1 SEHNR and CDR2 FQNEAQ (reference sequence). Trimming at V came to 4 bases and at J to 11 bases, leaving 16 bases not matched to a gene. The CDR3 DNA reads TGTGCCAGCAGCTCCCTCGTGACAGGGCAAAGAAAGCAGTACTTC. The encoded protein is CASSSLVTGQRKQYF.